This TCR beta chain was captured in a study of long-term antiretroviral therapy in people with HIV. Researchers report immunoSEQ v3.0 was run at survey level. Clones were read by immunoSEQ multiplex PCR, and TCRdb kept only the in-frame ones, dropping some. This sample yields more than 25,000 clones, of which roughly 87% are seen a single time; over 0.8% belongs to the top ten. This clone was detected once. The V gene lost 1 base and the J gene lost 0 bases, with 10 bases spanning the gap. CDR1 is MDHEN, CDR2 SYDVKM, per germline. The CDR3 is 16 amino acids. The TCR comes from a man over 45 with HIV. The chain links TRBV28 to TRBJ1-5; a weak D match, TRBD1 (6 bases). Sequenced material: unsorted PBMCs, taken 2 years after starting antiretroviral therapy. The CDR3 loop reads CASSLYREYSNQPQHF. The DNA for the CDR3 is TGTGCCAGCAGTTTATACAGGGAATATAGCAATCAGCCCCAGCATTTT.